What follows are 2 T cell receptor beta chains derived from one specimen sequenced in a study of graft-versus-host responses after intestinal transplantation. Their antigens remain unidentified. Some clones are missing from TCRdb's copy, which holds only in-frame ones; the method was immunoSEQ multiplex PCR. The sample shows approximately 86,000 clones, roughly 91% of them seen only once. This specimen consisted of unstimulated CD4+ T cells sorted from spleen or lymph node cells, obtained before intestinal transplant. The receptors were sampled from a human donor who received an intestinal transplant.

This clone was seen more than once but under ten times. The V and J genes are TRBV12-5 and TRBJ1-1, with 12 bases matching TRBD1. CDR1 LGHNT and CDR2 FRNRAP come from the germline V gene. The CDR3 is 18 amino acids. V was clipped by 4 bases and J by 0 bases; unmatched bases: 9. CDR3 DNA sequence: TGTGCTAGTGGTTACTTCCCCGGGACAGGGGGCATGAACACTGAAGCTTTCTTT. It translates to CASGYFPGTGGMNTEAFF.

V usage is TRBV5-1 and J usage is TRBJ2-3, with a weak D call TRBD2 (6 bases). The germline gives CDR1 SGHRS, CDR2 YFSETQ. The CDR3 loop spans 14 amino acids. Trimming shortened V by 4 bases and J by 2 bases, and 11 bases separated the two germline ends. CDR3 loop: CASSRGEPTDTQYF. For the CDR3, the DNA is TGCGCCAGCAGCCGCGGGGAACCCACAGATACGCAGTATTTT.